The present TCR beta chain was sequenced within a study of response to subunit inactivated influenza vaccine. This clonotype has just a few counts. The CDR3 extends over 12 amino acids. The V and J ends lost 5 bases and 2 bases, in that order; junction bases with no gene match: 3. Germline V gives CDR1 SQVTM, CDR2 ANQGSEA. TCRdb analysed the RT-PCR reads with MiXCR anew, one entry per CDR3 protein. Among about 540,000 distinct CDR3 sequences listed, 20% to 25% were seen once. These data also formed part of another study, on T cells expressing NK-cell markers. This second study notes: A 5'RACE template switching approach incorporating UMIs was used to make TCR beta cDNA. TCR beta repertoires came from sorted CD3+CD56+NKG2C+, CD3+CD56+NKG2C- and CD3+CD56-NKG2C+ T cells. In the group of eight sequenced donors, seven were HCMV-seropositive and one was seronegative. Several donors' CD3+CD56-NKG2C+ cells were dominated by the same clonotypes.

The genes are TRBV29-1 and TRBJ2-7; 7 bases are shared with TRBD2. This clonotype was sampled from a man aged 50 or older who received an inactivated influenza vaccine. Sequenced here: CD4+ T cells sorted from PBMCs, sampled 11 to 12 days after vaccination. In DNA form, the CDR3 reads TGCAGCGTTTTCGGGGGGACCTACGAGCAGTACTTC. This translates into CSVFGGTYEQYF.